Here is one TCR beta chain with its context. The antigen remains undetermined. Germline assignment: CDR1 SGHVS and CDR2 FNYEAQ. The CDR3 is 13 amino acids. V lost 5 bases, J lost 3 bases, and 11 bases lay in between. TCRdb keeps only in-frame clones here, not all; method: immunoSEQ multiplex PCR. This table holds 85,000 to 120,000 clones, roughly 80% found once. The sample originates from a study of Ad26.COV2.S vaccination and SARS-CoV-2 variants. General study results and limits: For non-spike TCRs, breadth in vaccine recipients resembled that in placebo recipients. The study found higher spike-specific TCR breadth in vaccine than placebo recipients. Considerable breadth of spike-specific CD8+ and CD4+ T cell responses has reportedly been documented following vaccination. Estimates derived from TCR breadth and depth analyses may have underestimated total T cell responses.

This specimen was peripheral blood, taken after recovery from COVID-19. This clonotype was obtained from a human donor who had recovered from COVID-19. The V and J genes are TRBV7-6 and TRBJ2-7; tentative D call: TRBD1 (5 bases). The CDR3 region is CASSRSQGYEQYF. The CDR3, as DNA: TGTGCCAGCAGCCGAAGTCAGGGCTACGAGCAGTACTTC.